Many counts were recorded for the clone carrying this T cell receptor beta chain. Regions amplified from RNA transcripts were the TCR beta CDR3 regions. Using the HTBI primer set, a first-round RT-PCR was run on the TCR CDR3. TCRdb independently ran MiXCR on the multiplex PCR reads; one entry per CDR3 protein. The data hold 300,000 to 400,000 distinct CDR3 sequences, with roughly 15% observed a single time. This specimen comes from a study of T cells in Graves' hyperthyroidism and ophthalmopathy. Sequences were obtained from blood. The receptor comes from a woman between 25 and 40 years old with Graves' ophthalmopathy.

The CDR3 reads CASSLRVYNSPLHF. CDR3 in DNA: TGTGCCAGCAGCCTGAGGGTGTATAATTCACCCCTCCACTTT. The chain is built from TRBV12-3 or TRBV12-4 and TRBJ1-6; D gene ambiguous. V shed 6 bases and J shed 4 bases, with 10 bases lying between them. CDR3 length equals 14 residues.